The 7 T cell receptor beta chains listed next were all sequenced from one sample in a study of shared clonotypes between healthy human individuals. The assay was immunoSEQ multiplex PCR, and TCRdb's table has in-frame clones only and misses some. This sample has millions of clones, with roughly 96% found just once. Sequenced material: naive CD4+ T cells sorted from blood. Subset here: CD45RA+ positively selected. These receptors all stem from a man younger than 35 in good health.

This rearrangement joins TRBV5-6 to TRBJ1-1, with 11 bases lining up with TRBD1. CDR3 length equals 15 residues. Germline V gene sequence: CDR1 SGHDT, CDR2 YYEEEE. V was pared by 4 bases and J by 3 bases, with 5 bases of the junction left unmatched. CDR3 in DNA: TGTGCCAGCAGCAAGGACAGGGGGCGGTACACTGAAGCTTTCTTT. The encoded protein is CASSKDRGRYTEAFF.

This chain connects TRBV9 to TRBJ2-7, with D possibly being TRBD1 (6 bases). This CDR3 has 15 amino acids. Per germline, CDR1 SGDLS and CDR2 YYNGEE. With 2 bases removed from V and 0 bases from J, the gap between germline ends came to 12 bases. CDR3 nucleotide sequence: TGTGCCAGCAGCGTTGAGGTGGACAGCTCCTACGAGCAGTACTTC. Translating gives CASSVEVDSSYEQYF.

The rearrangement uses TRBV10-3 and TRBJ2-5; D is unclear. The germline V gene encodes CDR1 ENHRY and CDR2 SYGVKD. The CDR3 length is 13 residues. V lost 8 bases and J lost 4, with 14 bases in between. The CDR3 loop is CAISWSRTETQYF. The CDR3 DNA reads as TGTGCCATCTCCTGGAGTCGGACAGAGACCCAGTACTTC.

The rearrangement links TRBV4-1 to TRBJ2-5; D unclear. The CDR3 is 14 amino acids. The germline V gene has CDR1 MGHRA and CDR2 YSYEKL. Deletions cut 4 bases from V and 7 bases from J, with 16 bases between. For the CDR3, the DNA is TGCGCCAGCAGCCCCAGTGGTCTCGGGTGGACCCAGTACTTC. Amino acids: CASSPSGLGWTQYF.

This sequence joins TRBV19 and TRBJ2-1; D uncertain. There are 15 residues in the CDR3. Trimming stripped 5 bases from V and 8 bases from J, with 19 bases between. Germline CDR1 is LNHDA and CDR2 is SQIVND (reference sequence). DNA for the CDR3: TGTGCCAGTAGTCTCGGTGTGAGGCGGAGAGATGAGCAGTTCTTC. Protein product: CASSLGVRRRDEQFF.

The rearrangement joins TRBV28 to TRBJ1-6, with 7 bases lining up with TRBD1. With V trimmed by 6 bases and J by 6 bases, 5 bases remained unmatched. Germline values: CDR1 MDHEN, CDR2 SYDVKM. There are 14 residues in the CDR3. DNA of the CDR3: TGTGCCAGCAGACGGACAGGAGCTAATTCACCCCTCCACTTT. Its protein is CASRRTGANSPLHF.

CDR3 in amino acids: CASSLGLAMGGTDTQYF. CDR3 nucleotide sequence: TGTGCCAGCAGCTTGGGACTCGCGATGGGCGGCACAGATACGCAGTATTTT. This chain connects TRBV5-6 to TRBJ2-3; D is ambiguous. The germline CDR1 and CDR2 sequences are SGHDT and YYEEEE. The CDR3 is 17 amino acids. The V end was cut by 0 bases, the J end by 1 base, with 15 bases between.